The rows below give T cell receptor beta chains drawn from one sample of a study of cytomegalovirus exposure and HLA in healthy donors. The table came from immunoSEQ multiplex PCR; TCRdb's copy has only in-frame clones and leaves some out. The top ten hold about 0.5% of the sample, which has around 180,000 clones, over 75% seen once. The sample taken for sequencing was PBMCs. Every receptor here comes from a woman in her forties or fifties in good health and CMV-seronegative. Each CDR3 is given with its conserved first and last residue. Fields, in order: V gene, CDR3 length, J gene, D gene, clone size, CDR3 DNA, CDR3 protein. The D gene is left open where the match is weak. Clone size is not always given. Where it is, it says once, few, many or a class for expanded clones.

V gene: TRBV10-2; CDR3 length: 13; J gene: TRBJ2-7; D gene: NA; clone size: NA; CDR3 DNA: TGCGCCAGCAGGCCCTCTTGGGGCAACGAGCAGTACTTC; CDR3 protein: CASRPSWGNEQYF
V gene: TRBV11-2; CDR3 length: 13; J gene: TRBJ2-5; D gene: TRBD2; clone size: NA; CDR3 DNA: TGTGCCAGCAGAGCGGGGGGGGTAGAGACCCAGTACTTC; CDR3 protein: CASRAGGVETQYF
V gene: TRBV9; CDR3 length: 12; J gene: TRBJ2-3; D gene: NA; clone size: once; CDR3 DNA: TGTGCCAGCAGCAAATCTAGGAATACGCAGTATTTT; CDR3 protein: CASSKSRNTQYF
V gene: TRBV19; CDR3 length: 18; J gene: TRBJ2-2; D gene: TRBD2; clone size: NA; CDR3 DNA: TGTGCCAGTAGTATTAAGTGGACTAGCGGGTCGAACACCGGGGAGCTGTTTTTT; CDR3 protein: CASSIKWTSGSNTGELFF
V gene: TRBV6-4; CDR3 length: 13; J gene: TRBJ2-3; D gene: NA; clone size: NA; CDR3 DNA: TGTGCCAGCAGTCTAGACAGAGAGGATACGCAGTATTTT; CDR3 protein: CASSLDREDTQYF
V gene: TRBV11-3; CDR3 length: 15; J gene: TRBJ2-1; D gene: NA; clone size: NA; CDR3 DNA: TGTGCCAGCAGCTTAGATGTGGCAGGGTCAAATGAGCAGTTCTTC; CDR3 protein: CASSLDVAGSNEQFF
V gene: TRBV7-9; CDR3 length: 13; J gene: TRBJ2-7; D gene: NA; clone size: NA; CDR3 DNA: TGTGCCAGCAGCGACGACAGGCCCTACGAGCAGTACTTC; CDR3 protein: CASSDDRPYEQYF
V gene: TRBV28; CDR3 length: 12; J gene: TRBJ1-4; D gene: NA; clone size: NA; CDR3 DNA: TGTGCCAGCAGCCCCTTTAATGAAAAACTGTTTTTT; CDR3 protein: CASSPFNEKLFF
V gene: TRBV9; CDR3 length: 15; J gene: TRBJ2-7; D gene: TRBD2; clone size: NA; CDR3 DNA: TGTGCCAGCAGCGGGCGACTAGCGGGGCGAGAAGAGCAGTACTTC; CDR3 protein: CASSGRLAGREEQYF
V gene: TRBV5-4; CDR3 length: 12; J gene: TRBJ2-7; D gene: NA; clone size: NA; CDR3 DNA: TGTGCCAGCAGCTTGGGCGGATACGAGCAGTACTTC; CDR3 protein: CASSLGGYEQYF
V gene: TRBV6-1; CDR3 length: 14; J gene: TRBJ2-7; D gene: TRBD1; clone size: NA; CDR3 DNA: TGTGCCAGCAGACGACAGGGGCAGGCCTACGAGCAGTACTTC; CDR3 protein: CASRRQGQAYEQYF
V gene: TRBV7-2; CDR3 length: 15; J gene: TRBJ1-3; D gene: NA; clone size: NA; CDR3 DNA: TGTGCCAGCAGCTTAGGGACAGTCTCTGGAAACACCATATATTTT; CDR3 protein: CASSLGTVSGNTIYF
V gene: TRBV10-3; CDR3 length: 14; J gene: TRBJ2-1; D gene: NA; clone size: NA; CDR3 DNA: TGTGCCATCAGTGAGGAGAGCTCCTACAATGAGCAGTTCTTC; CDR3 protein: CAISEESSYNEQFF
V gene: TRBV7-3; CDR3 length: 15; J gene: TRBJ2-1; D gene: TRBD2; clone size: few; CDR3 DNA: TGTGCCAGCAGCCCTAGACCCGGGGGGGCCAATGAGCAGTTCTTC; CDR3 protein: CASSPRPGGANEQFF
V gene: TRBV5-6; CDR3 length: 15; J gene: TRBJ1-4; D gene: NA; clone size: NA; CDR3 DNA: TGTGCCAGCAGCCCTACAAAGGGAGGGAATGAAAAACTGTTTTTT; CDR3 protein: CASSPTKGGNEKLFF
V gene: TRBV7-6; CDR3 length: 18; J gene: TRBJ2-1; D gene: NA; clone size: NA; CDR3 DNA: TGTGCCAGCAATCTCGATGCCGGGGGTCTGACTACGGACAATGAGCAGTTCTTC; CDR3 protein: CASNLDAGGLTTDNEQFF
V gene: TRBV9; CDR3 length: 13; J gene: TRBJ1-1; D gene: NA; clone size: few; CDR3 DNA: TGTGCCAGCAGCGTATCTCCAAGGGAGGGGGCTTTCTTT; CDR3 protein: CASSVSPREGAFF
V gene: TRBV27; CDR3 length: 15; J gene: TRBJ2-1; D gene: NA; clone size: NA; CDR3 DNA: TGTGCCAGCAGTTTAGACGGGAGTAGGTACAATGAGCAGTTCTTC; CDR3 protein: CASSLDGSRYNEQFF
V gene: TRBV2; CDR3 length: 17; J gene: TRBJ1-4; D gene: NA; clone size: NA; CDR3 DNA: TGTGCCAGCACCGGTCCGGGGGGACACCCCGTGGAAGAAAAACTGTTTTTT; CDR3 protein: CASTGPGGHPVEEKLFF
V gene: TRBV28; CDR3 length: 15; J gene: TRBJ2-3; D gene: TRBD2; clone size: NA; CDR3 DNA: TGTGCCAGCAGTTTAAGAGCGGGAGGTACAGATACGCAGTATTTT; CDR3 protein: CASSLRAGGTDTQYF
V gene: TRBV11-2; CDR3 length: 14; J gene: TRBJ2-5; D gene: NA; clone size: once; CDR3 DNA: TGTGCCAGCAGCTTATTTTCGGGAGTTGAGACCCAGTACTTC; CDR3 protein: CASSLFSGVETQYF
V gene: TRBV7-2; CDR3 length: 15; J gene: TRBJ1-5; D gene: NA; clone size: NA; CDR3 DNA: TGTGCCAGCAGCTTAGGGTCAGGGTCTGGTCAGCCCCAGCATTTT; CDR3 protein: CASSLGSGSGQPQHF
V gene: TRBV6-1; CDR3 length: 14; J gene: TRBJ2-5; D gene: NA; clone size: NA; CDR3 DNA: TGTGCCAGCAGTGGGGGGCCAAGGCGGGAGACCCAGTACTTC; CDR3 protein: CASSGGPRRETQYF
V gene: TRBV9; CDR3 length: 17; J gene: TRBJ1-1; D gene: TRBD1; clone size: NA; CDR3 DNA: TGTGCCAGCAGCCCGCAGGACAGGGATAACATGAACACTGAAGCTTTCTTT; CDR3 protein: CASSPQDRDNMNTEAFF
V gene: TRBV7-9; CDR3 length: 15; J gene: TRBJ1-1; D gene: TRBD1; clone size: once; CDR3 DNA: TGTGCCAGCAGCTTACTGACAGGGATGAACACTGAAGCTTTCTTT; CDR3 protein: CASSLLTGMNTEAFF
V gene: TRBV6-5; CDR3 length: 11; J gene: TRBJ2-1; D gene: NA; clone size: few; CDR3 DNA: TGTGCCAGCAGTACGGGAATAGAGCAGTTCTTC; CDR3 protein: CASSTGIEQFF
V gene: TRBV6-1; CDR3 length: 15; J gene: TRBJ2-7; D gene: NA; clone size: few; CDR3 DNA: TGTGCCAGCAGTGCCACCGCAAAGGGAGCCAGCGAGCAGTACTTC; CDR3 protein: CASSATAKGASEQYF
V gene: TRBV6-5; CDR3 length: 15; J gene: TRBJ2-7; D gene: NA; clone size: NA; CDR3 DNA: TGTGCCAGCAGTAAGGGGTCGGGACTGTCCTACGAGCAGTACTTC; CDR3 protein: CASSKGSGLSYEQYF
V gene: TRBV2; CDR3 length: 13; J gene: TRBJ2-7; D gene: TRBD1; clone size: NA; CDR3 DNA: TGTGCCAGCAGAGGGACAGGGCGGTACGAGCAGTACTTC; CDR3 protein: CASRGTGRYEQYF
V gene: TRBV9; CDR3 length: 12; J gene: TRBJ1-2; D gene: NA; clone size: NA; CDR3 DNA: TGTGCCAGCAGCGGTAGCTCTCCTGGCTACACCTTC; CDR3 protein: CASSGSSPGYTF
V gene: TRBV28; CDR3 length: 18; J gene: TRBJ2-2; D gene: TRBD2; clone size: NA; CDR3 DNA: TGTGCCAGCAGTTCGTTACCGTTTAGCGGGAAGAACACCGGGGAGCTGTTTTTT; CDR3 protein: CASSSLPFSGKNTGELFF
V gene: TRBV7-3; CDR3 length: 14; J gene: TRBJ2-1; D gene: NA; clone size: NA; CDR3 DNA: TGTGCCAGCAGCTTAATGGGTGATACAGATGAGCAGTTCTTC; CDR3 protein: CASSLMGDTDEQFF
V gene: TRBV5-1; CDR3 length: 16; J gene: TRBJ1-1; D gene: TRBD1; clone size: NA; CDR3 DNA: TGCGCCAGCAGCTTGGCTGGGACAGGGGTGAACACTGAAGCTTTCTTT; CDR3 protein: CASSLAGTGVNTEAFF
V gene: TRBV5-4; CDR3 length: 13; J gene: TRBJ2-5; D gene: NA; clone size: NA; CDR3 DNA: TGTACCAGCAGCCCCGGCGGAGAGGAGACCCAGTACTTC; CDR3 protein: CTSSPGGEETQYF
V gene: TRBV2; CDR3 length: 13; J gene: TRBJ2-7; D gene: TRBD2; clone size: NA; CDR3 DNA: TGTGCTTTTATCGAGGGGCTAGCGGATGAGCAGTACTTC; CDR3 protein: CAFIEGLADEQYF
V gene: TRBV5-1; CDR3 length: 14; J gene: TRBJ2-7; D gene: NA; clone size: NA; CDR3 DNA: TGCGCCAGCAGCTTAGTAGCGGCCACCTACGAGCAGTACTTC; CDR3 protein: CASSLVAATYEQYF
V gene: TRBV7-2; CDR3 length: 13; J gene: TRBJ2-5; D gene: NA; clone size: NA; CDR3 DNA: TGTGCCAGCAGCTTACAGGGGTGGGAGACCCAGTACTTC; CDR3 protein: CASSLQGWETQYF
V gene: TRBV5-1; CDR3 length: 15; J gene: TRBJ2-7; D gene: TRBD2; clone size: NA; CDR3 DNA: TGCGCCAGCAGCTTGGCAGGCAGGGAGGGCTACGAGCAGTACTTC; CDR3 protein: CASSLAGREGYEQYF
V gene: TRBV28; CDR3 length: 15; J gene: TRBJ1-2; D gene: NA; clone size: NA; CDR3 DNA: TGTGCCAGCACCCTAGCGGGGGGGCGGCACTATGGCTACACCTTC; CDR3 protein: CASTLAGGRHYGYTF
V gene: TRBV2; CDR3 length: 17; J gene: TRBJ2-7; D gene: NA; clone size: NA; CDR3 DNA: TGTGCCAGCAGTATCCAAAAGACTGCAAATTTGTTCTACGAGCAGTACTTC; CDR3 protein: CASSIQKTANLFYEQYF
V gene: TRBV5-1; CDR3 length: 15; J gene: TRBJ2-1; D gene: NA; clone size: NA; CDR3 DNA: TGCGCCAGCAGCTTGTCAGGGGTCAATTACAATGAGCAGTTCTTC; CDR3 protein: CASSLSGVNYNEQFF
V gene: TRBV6-4; CDR3 length: 16; J gene: TRBJ2-1; D gene: NA; clone size: NA; CDR3 DNA: TGTGCCAGCAGTGCTTTCGCGGGGTCGTCCTACAATGAGCAGTTCTTC; CDR3 protein: CASSAFAGSSYNEQFF